This entry lists 3 T cell receptor beta chains sequenced from one sample in a study of T-cell reconstitution after alpha-beta-depleted transplantation in children (dated by TCRdb to the mid-2010s). Taken with the paper, the label for treatment or condition translates to: allogeneic hematopoietic cell transplantation with graft depleted of TCRalphabeta T cells and CD19 B cells. The library relied on PCR. For sequencing, an Illumina HiSeq 2500 was employed. TCR libraries were prepared with molecular barcoding, using unique molecular identifiers to normalize TCRbeta repertoire quantification. TCRdb reprocessed the public reads (quality trimming at Q25 with fastp, clone calling with MiXCR) and kept in-frame beta chains. Entries are consolidated by CDR3 protein sequence, retaining the most common genes and DNA. The table for this sample lists roughly 200,000 distinct CDR3 sequences; roughly a tenth of them were counted only once. The ten most abundant clones make up roughly 27% of the sample.

The material sequenced was PBMCs, taken before TCRalphabeta/CD19-depleted stem cell transplant. The receptors shown here come from a child younger than two with acute myeloid leukemia, due to receive a stem cell transplant.

The sample holds many counts of this clonotype. The chain carries TRBV5-1 and TRBJ2-7, with 9 bases aligning to TRBD2. This CDR3 has 15 residues. With 3 bases clipped from V and 3 bases from J, the junction kept 7 bases outside the gene matches. Germline V gives CDR1 SGHRS, CDR2 YFSETQ. CDR3 coding DNA: TGCGCCAGCAGCTCGATAGCGGGAGTAGGCTACGAGCAGTACTTC. This translates into CASSSIAGVGYEQYF. The entire variable domain, with the rest obtained from reference TRBV5-1 and TRBJ2-7, is as follows: KAGVTQTPRYLIKTRGQQVTLSCSPISGHRSVSWYQQTPGQGLQFLFEYFSETQRNKGNFPGRFSGRQFSNSRSEMNVSTLELGDSALYLCASSSIAGVGYEQYFGPGTRLTVT.

There are many counts of this clonotype. CDR3 nucleotides: TGCGCCAGCAGCTTACAGCGGGGCCTCGATGAGCAGTTCTTC. Protein product: CASSLQRGLDEQFF. This chain connects TRBV5-1 to TRBJ2-1; TRBD2 matches 7 bases. V shed 2 bases and J 8 bases; nucleotides not matched to a gene: 7. CDR1 is SGHRS and CDR2 is YFSETQ in the germline V gene. The CDR3 has 14 residues.

In this sample, this clonotype turned up many times. The rearrangement uses TRBV20-1 and TRBJ2-3, with a tentative D call TRBD1 (5 bases). Germline loops: CDR1 DFQATT, CDR2 SNEGSKA (reference sequence). With 5 bases removed from V and 5 bases from J, the gap between germline ends came to 14 bases. The CDR3 length is 13 residues. CDR3 loop: CSARRQLGDTQYF. In DNA form, the CDR3 reads TGCAGTGCTCGTCGACAGCTCGGAGATACGCAGTATTTT.